This T cell receptor (beta chain) is from a study of OX40 agonist ivuxolimab in advanced cancers. Sequenced by immunoSEQ multiplex PCR; TCRdb stores in-frame clones only, minus some. The data show some 64,000 clones, about 89% seen once. This clone was seen just once. Trimming stripped 6 bases from V and 1 base from J, with 18 bases between. Germline CDR1 is MDHEN and CDR2 is SYDVKM. This CDR3 is built from 16 residues. This receptor was identified in an adult with an advanced solid tumor such as melanoma, head and neck, liver or kidney cancer. The chain combines TRBV28 with TRBJ2-5; TRBD1 might be the D (6 bases). The sample in question was CD4+ or CD8+ T cells sorted from blood, obtained in a trial of the OX40 agonist ivuxolimab. The chain's CDR3 is CASRGGGARTQETQYF. CDR3 nucleotides: TGTGCCAGCAGGGGTGGGGGCGCGAGGACCCAAGAGACCCAGTACTTC.